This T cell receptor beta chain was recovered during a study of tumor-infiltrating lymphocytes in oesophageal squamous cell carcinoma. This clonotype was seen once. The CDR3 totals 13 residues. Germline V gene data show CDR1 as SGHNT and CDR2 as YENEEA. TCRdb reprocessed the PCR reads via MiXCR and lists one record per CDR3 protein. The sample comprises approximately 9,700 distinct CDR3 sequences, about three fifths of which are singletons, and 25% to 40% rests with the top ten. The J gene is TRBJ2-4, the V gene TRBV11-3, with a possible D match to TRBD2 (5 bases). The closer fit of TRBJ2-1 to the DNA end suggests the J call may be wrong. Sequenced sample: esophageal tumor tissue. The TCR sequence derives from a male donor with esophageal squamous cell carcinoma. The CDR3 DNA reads TGTGCCAGCACGCGGGCGGCCTACAATGAGCAGTTCTTC. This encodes CASTRAAYNEQFF.